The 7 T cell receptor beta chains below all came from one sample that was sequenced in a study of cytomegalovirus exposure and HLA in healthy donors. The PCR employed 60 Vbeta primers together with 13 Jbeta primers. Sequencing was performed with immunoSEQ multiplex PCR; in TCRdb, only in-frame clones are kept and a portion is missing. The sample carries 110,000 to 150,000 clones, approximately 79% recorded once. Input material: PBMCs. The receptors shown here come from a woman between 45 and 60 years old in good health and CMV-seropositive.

In DNA, the CDR3 is TGTGCCAGCAGCTTGCCCCCCCCGGGGGAGCAGTACTTC. Amino acid sequence: CASSLPPPGEQYF. The chain has TRBV7-8 and TRBJ2-7; possibly TRBD2 for D (5 bases). This CDR3 is 13 amino acids long. The V gene lost 3 bases and the J gene lost 7 bases, with 13 bases spanning the gap. Per the germline V gene, CDR1 is SGHVS and CDR2 is FQNEAQ.

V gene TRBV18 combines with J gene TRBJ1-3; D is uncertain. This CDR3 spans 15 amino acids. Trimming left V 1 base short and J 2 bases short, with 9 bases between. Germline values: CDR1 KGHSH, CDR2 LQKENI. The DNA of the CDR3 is TGTGCCAGCTCACCACGGGGAGAACCTGGAAACACCATATATTTT. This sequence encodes CASSPRGEPGNTIYF.

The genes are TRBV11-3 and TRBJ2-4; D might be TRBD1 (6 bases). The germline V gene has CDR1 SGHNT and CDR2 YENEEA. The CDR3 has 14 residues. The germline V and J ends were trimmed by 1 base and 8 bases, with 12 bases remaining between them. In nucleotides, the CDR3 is TGTGCCAGCAGCTTAGGTGGGGGCCTGGACATTCAGTACTTC. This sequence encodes CASSLGGGLDIQYF.

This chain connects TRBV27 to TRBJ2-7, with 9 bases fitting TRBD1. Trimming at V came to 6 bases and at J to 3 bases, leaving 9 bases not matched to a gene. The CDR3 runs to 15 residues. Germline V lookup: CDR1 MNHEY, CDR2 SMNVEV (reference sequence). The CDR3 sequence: CASSPTRDRDYEQYF. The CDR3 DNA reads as TGTGCCAGCAGCCCGACCCGGGACAGGGACTACGAGCAGTACTTC.

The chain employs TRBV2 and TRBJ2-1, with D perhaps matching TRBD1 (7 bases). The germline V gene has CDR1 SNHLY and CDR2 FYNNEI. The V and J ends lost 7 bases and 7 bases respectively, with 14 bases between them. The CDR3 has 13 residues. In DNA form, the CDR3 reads TGTGCCAGCAACGCAGGGGGGCGTAATGAGCAGTTCTTC. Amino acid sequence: CASNAGGRNEQFF.

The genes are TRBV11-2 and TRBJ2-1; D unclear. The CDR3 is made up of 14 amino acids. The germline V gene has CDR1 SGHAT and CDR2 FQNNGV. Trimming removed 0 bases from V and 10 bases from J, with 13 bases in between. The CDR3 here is CASSLDLTVNEQFF. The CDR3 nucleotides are TGTGCCAGCAGCTTAGATCTAACGGTTAACGAGCAGTTCTTC.

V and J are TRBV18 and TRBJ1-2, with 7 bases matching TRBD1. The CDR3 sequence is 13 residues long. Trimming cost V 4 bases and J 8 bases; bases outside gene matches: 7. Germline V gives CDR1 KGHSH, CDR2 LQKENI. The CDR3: CASSLGTEGGYTF. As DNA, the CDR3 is TGTGCCAGCTCACTTGGGACAGAAGGAGGCTACACCTTC.